A selection of T cell receptor beta chains follows, all from one sample in a study of CD8 T cells in ankylosing spondylitis. TCRdb re-called the 5' RACE reads with MiXCR, one entry per CDR3 protein. This sample yields approximately 300,000 distinct CDR3 sequences, of which roughly 20% are seen a single time; 7.5% to 9.5% belongs to the top ten. Sequenced material: blood, either unsorted or a sorted T cell fraction (not recorded which). Receptors originate from a male donor with ankylosing spondylitis or in good health (not recorded which). Each CDR3 is given with its conserved first and last residue. Each record gives: clone size, D gene, V gene, J gene, CDR3 DNA, CDR3 protein. D genes are given only for firm matches. Rows give clone size only sometimes, using once, few, many, or a class for an expanded clone.

>many|TRBD1|TRBV20-1|TRBJ2-2
TGCAGTGCGAACCAGGGGGCGACCGGGGAGCTGTTTTTT
CSANQGATGELFF
>-|TRBD1|TRBV30|TRBJ1-2
TGTGCCTGGAGTTTAACTACAGGGGCGCGGGGCTATGGCTACACCTTC
CAWSLTTGARGYGYTF
>few|-|TRBV6-5|TRBJ1-2
TGTGCCAGCAGTTACTCAGGGAACGGTAACTATGGCTACACCTTC
CASSYSGNGNYGYTF
>-|-|TRBV7-9|TRBJ2-3
TGTGCCAGCAGCCAGAATACCCAGGAAACCGGAAGGGATACGCAGTATTTT
CASSQNTQETGRDTQYF
>few|-|TRBV12-3/TRBV12-4|TRBJ2-2
TGTGCCAGCAGTTTAGCGCGCGGCGGGACAAGCGGGGAGCTGTTTTTT
CASSLARGGTSGELFF
>many|-|TRBV29-1|TRBJ2-5
TGCAGCATAGGACAGCAAGAGACCCAGTACTTC
CSIGQQETQYF
>-|TRBD2|TRBV5-1|TRBJ2-1
TGCGCCAGCAGCTTTCAGCGGGGGGACAATGAGCAGTTCTTC
CASSFQRGDNEQFF
>-|-|TRBV7-3|TRBJ2-6
TGTGCCAGCATGGCTGGGGCCAACGTCCTGACTTTC
CASMAGANVLTF
>-|TRBD1|TRBV18|TRBJ1-6
TGTGCCACCCAAGGACAGGCTGGTGGTAATTCACCCCTCCACTTT
CATQGQAGGNSPLHF
>few|-|TRBV27|TRBJ2-2
TGTGCCAGCAGTTTACAAACCGGGGAGCTGTTTTTT
CASSLQTGELFF
>-|TRBD1|TRBV24-1|TRBJ2-5
TGTGCCACCAGTGATTTCCGACAGGGGAACCAAGAGACCCAGTACTTC
CATSDFRQGNQETQYF
>-|-|TRBV20-1|TRBJ2-5
TGCAGTGCTAGAGATTCGGAGACTTACCAAGAGACCCAGTACTTC
CSARDSETYQETQYF
>-|TRBD2|TRBV5-1|TRBJ2-2
TGCGCCAGCAGCTACTCGGGGGGCACCGGGGAGCTGTTTTTT
CASSYSGGTGELFF
>-|-|TRBV29-1|TRBJ2-5
TGCAGCGCAAATGGTTTGTCTAGCGCCAGCGGTCTGTACCAAGAGACCCAGTACTTC
CSANGLSSASGLYQETQYF
>-|TRBD2|TRBV20-1|TRBJ2-1
TGCAGTGCTAGCGGGGGGGCTTCGAGTGAGCAGTTCTTC
CSASGGASSEQFF